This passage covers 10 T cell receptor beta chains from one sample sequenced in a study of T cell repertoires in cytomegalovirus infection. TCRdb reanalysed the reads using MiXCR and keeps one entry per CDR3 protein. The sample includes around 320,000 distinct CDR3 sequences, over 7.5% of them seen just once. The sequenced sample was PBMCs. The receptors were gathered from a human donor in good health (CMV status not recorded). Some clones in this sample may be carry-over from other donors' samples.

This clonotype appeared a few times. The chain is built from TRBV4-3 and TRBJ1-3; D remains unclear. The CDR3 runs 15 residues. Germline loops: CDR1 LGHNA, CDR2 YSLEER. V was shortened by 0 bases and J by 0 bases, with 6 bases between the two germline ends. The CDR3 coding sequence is TGCGCCAGCAGCCAAGACGGTCACTCTGGAAACACCATATATTTT. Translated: CASSQDGHSGNTIYF.

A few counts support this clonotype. The CDR3 DNA follows: TGTGCCAGTAGAACTTCCCGGGACAGTTACACCGGGGAGCTGTTTTTT. Protein product: CASRTSRDSYTGELFF. The V call is TRBV19, the J call TRBJ2-2; 7 bases fit TRBD1. V lost 6 bases, J lost 3 bases, and 10 bases stayed unmatched. The CDR3 length is 16 residues. CDR1 is LNHDA and CDR2 is SQIVND in the germline V gene (reference sequence).

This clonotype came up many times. The CDR3 coding sequence is TGTGCCAGCAGCTCCGGGCGGGAGGCCTACAATGAGCAGTTCTTC. Its translation: CASSSGREAYNEQFF. The rearrangement joins TRBV7-2 to TRBJ2-1, with TRBD2 matching 8 bases. The germline CDR1 and CDR2 sequences are SGHTA and FQGNSA. CDR3 length: 15 residues. Trimming cost V 4 bases and J 2 bases; bases outside gene matches: 4. Full variable domain (outside the CDR3, taken from reference TRBV7-2 and TRBJ2-1): GAGVSQSPSNKVTEKGKDVELRCDPISGHTALYWYRQSLGQGLEFLIYFQGNSAPDKSGLPSDRFSAERTGGSVSTLTIQRTQQEDSAVYLCASSSGREAYNEQFFGPGTRLTVL.

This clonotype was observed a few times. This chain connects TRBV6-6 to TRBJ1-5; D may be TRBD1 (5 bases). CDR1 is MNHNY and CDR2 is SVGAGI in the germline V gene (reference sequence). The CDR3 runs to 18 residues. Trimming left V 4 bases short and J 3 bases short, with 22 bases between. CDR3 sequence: CASSSQGVRPAHNQPQHF. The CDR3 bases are TGTGCCAGCAGTTCTCAGGGAGTTAGGCCCGCACACAATCAGCCCCAGCATTTT.

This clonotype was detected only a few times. The CDR3 here is CASSGGVGSTGELFF. The CDR3 coding sequence is TGTGCCAGCAGTGGGGGGGTGGGGTCCACCGGGGAGCTGTTTTTT. This chain uses TRBV12-3 or TRBV12-4 with TRBJ2-2; 7 nucleotides agree with TRBD2. V gave up 5 bases and J gave up 4 bases; unmatched junction bases: 7. The CDR3 has 15 residues.

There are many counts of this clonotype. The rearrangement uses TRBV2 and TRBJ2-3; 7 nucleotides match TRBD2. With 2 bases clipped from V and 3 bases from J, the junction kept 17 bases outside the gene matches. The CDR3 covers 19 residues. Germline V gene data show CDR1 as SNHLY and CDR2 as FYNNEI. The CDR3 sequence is CASSEHPFWAGVRTDTQYF. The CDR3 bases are TGTGCCAGCAGTGAACACCCTTTTTGGGCGGGAGTTAGGACAGATACGCAGTATTTT. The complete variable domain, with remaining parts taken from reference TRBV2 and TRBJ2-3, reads EPEVTQTPSHQVTQMGQEVILRCVPISNHLYFYWYRQILGQKVEFLVSFYNNEISEKSEIFDDQFSVERPDGSNFTLKIRSTKLEDSAMYFCASSEHPFWAGVRTDTQYFGPGTRLTVL.

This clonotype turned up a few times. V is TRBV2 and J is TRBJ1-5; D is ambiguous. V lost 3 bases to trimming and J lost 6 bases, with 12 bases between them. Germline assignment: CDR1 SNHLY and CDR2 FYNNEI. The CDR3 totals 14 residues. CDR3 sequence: CASSDRREGQPQHF. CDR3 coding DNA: TGTGCCAGCAGTGATCGGAGGGAAGGTCAGCCCCAGCATTTT.

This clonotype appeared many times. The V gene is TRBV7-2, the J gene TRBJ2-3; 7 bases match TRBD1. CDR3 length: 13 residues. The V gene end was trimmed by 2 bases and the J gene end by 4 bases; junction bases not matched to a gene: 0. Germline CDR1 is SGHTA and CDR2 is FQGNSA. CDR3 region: CASSLRGPDTQYF. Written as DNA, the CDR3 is TGTGCCAGCAGCTTAAGGGGGCCAGATACGCAGTATTTT. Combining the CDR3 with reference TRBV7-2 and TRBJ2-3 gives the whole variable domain GAGVSQSPSNKVTEKGKDVELRCDPISGHTALYWYRQSLGQGLEFLIYFQGNSAPDKSGLPSDRFSAERTGGSVSTLTIQRTQQEDSAVYLCASSLRGPDTQYFGPGTRLTVL.

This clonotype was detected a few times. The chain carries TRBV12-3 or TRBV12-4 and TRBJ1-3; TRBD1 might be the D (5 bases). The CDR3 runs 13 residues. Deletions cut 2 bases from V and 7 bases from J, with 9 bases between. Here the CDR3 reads CASSLFQGNTIYF. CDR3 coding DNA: TGTGCCAGCAGTTTATTTCAGGGCAACACCATATATTTT.

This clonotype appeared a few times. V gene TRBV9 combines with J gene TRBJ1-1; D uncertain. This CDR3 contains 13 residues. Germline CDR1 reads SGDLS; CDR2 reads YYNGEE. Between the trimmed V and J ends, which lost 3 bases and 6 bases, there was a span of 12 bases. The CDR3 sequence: CASSARPGAEAFF. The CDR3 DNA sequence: TGTGCCAGCAGCGCCCGCCCAGGCGCTGAAGCTTTCTTT.